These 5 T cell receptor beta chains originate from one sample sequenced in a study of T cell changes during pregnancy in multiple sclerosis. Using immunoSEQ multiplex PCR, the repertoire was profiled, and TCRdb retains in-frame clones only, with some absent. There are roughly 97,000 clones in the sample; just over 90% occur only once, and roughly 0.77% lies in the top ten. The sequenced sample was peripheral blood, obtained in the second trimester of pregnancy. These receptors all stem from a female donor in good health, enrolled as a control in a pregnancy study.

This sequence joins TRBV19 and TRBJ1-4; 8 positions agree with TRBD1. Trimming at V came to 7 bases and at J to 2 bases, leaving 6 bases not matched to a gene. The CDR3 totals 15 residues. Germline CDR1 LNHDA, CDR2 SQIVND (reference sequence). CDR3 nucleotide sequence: TGTGCCAGTAATGCCCAGGGGGCGACTAATGAAAAACTGTTTTTT. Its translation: CASNAQGATNEKLFF.

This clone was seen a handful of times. CDR3 nucleotides: TGTGCCAGCAGCCACCGACAGGCCTATGGCTACACCTTC. As protein: CASSHRQAYGYTF. The genes are TRBV14 and TRBJ1-2; TRBD1 is a possible D gene (6 bases). Per germline, CDR1 SGHDN and CDR2 FVKESK. Between the trimmed V and J ends, which lost 3 bases and 4 bases, there was a span of 9 bases. The CDR3 has 13 residues.

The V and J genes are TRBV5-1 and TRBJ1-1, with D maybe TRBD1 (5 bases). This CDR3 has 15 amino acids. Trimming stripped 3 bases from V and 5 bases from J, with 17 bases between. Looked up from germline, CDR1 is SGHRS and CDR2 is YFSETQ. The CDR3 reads CASSSRQNTGTEAFF. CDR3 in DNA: TGCGCCAGCAGCTCTCGACAGAACACGGGTACTGAAGCTTTCTTT. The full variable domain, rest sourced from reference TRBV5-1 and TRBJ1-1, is KAGVTQTPRYLIKTRGQQVTLSCSPISGHRSVSWYQQTPGQGLQFLFEYFSETQRNKGNFPGRFSGRQFSNSRSEMNVSTLELGDSALYLCASSSRQNTGTEAFFGQGTRLTVV.

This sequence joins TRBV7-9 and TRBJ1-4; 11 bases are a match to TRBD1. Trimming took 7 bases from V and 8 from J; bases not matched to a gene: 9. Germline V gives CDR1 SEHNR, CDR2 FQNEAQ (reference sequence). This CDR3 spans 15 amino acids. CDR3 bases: TGTGCCAGCACTGATACCGGGACAGGGGGAGAAAAACTGTTTTTT. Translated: CASTDTGTGGEKLFF.

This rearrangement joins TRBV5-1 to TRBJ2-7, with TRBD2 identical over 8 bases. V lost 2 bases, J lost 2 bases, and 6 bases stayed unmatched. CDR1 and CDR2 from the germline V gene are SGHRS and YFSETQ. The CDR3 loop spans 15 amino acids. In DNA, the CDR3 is TGCGCCAGCAGCTTCCTCGGGGGGGTAGCCTACGAGCAGTACTTC. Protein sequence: CASSFLGGVAYEQYF.